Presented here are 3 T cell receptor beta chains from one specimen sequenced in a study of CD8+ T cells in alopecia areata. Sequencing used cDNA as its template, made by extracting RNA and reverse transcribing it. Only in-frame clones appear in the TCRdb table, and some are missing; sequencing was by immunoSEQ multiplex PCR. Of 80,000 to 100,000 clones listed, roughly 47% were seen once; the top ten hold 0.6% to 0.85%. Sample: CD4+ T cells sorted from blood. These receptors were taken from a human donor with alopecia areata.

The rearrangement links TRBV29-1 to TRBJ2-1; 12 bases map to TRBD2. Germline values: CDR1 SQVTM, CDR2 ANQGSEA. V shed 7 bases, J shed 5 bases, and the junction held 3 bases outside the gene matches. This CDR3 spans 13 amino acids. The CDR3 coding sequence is TGCAGCGCCCGACTAGCGGGAGACAATGAGCAGTTCTTC. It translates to CSARLAGDNEQFF.

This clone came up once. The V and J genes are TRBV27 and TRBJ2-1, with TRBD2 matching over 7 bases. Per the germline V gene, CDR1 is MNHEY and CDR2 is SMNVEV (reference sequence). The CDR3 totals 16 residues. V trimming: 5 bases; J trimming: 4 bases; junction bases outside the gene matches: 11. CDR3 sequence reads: CASSTIRTSGYNEQFF. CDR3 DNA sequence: TGTGCCAGCAGTACGATTCGGACTAGTGGGTACAATGAGCAGTTCTTC.

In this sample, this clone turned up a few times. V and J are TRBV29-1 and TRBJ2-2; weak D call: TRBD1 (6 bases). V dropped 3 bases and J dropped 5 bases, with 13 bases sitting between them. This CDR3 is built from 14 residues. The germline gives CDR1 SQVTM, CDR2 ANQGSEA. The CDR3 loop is CSVETGAWTGELFF. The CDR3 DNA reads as TGCAGCGTTGAGACAGGCGCCTGGACCGGGGAGCTGTTTTTT.